This T cell receptor beta chain was recorded in a study of control samples from healthy donors and cancer patients. This table comes from immunoSEQ multiplex PCR, and its TCRdb copy is limited to in-frame clones, with some not included. The top ten hold over 3.5% of the sample, which has some 150,000 clones, 93% seen once. The CDR3 contains 15 residues. The germline V gene encodes CDR1 MGHDK and CDR2 SYGVNS. V lost 4 bases, J lost 6 bases, and 15 bases lay in between. This chain links TRBV25-1 with TRBJ1-4; maybe TRBD1 (6 bases). This sequence was found in a woman aged 60-75 years in good health. The source material was blood. CDR3 residues: CASSAVQGDYEKLFF. CDR3 nucleotides: TGTGCCAGCAGTGCCGTACAGGGAGACTATGAAAAACTGTTTTTT.